Only one count was recorded for the clone carrying this T cell receptor (beta chain). As yet, its antigen is unknown. Trimming stripped 6 bases from V and 2 bases from J, with 8 bases between. This CDR3 spans 12 amino acids. These data originate in a study of CD8 T cells in ankylosing spondylitis. General study findings and limits: A TCR beta motif of eight highly homologous variants appeared characteristic of ankylosing spondylitis blood. Matched ankylosing spondylitis synovial fluid reportedly showed significant enrichment of disease-linked clones.

Quantitative 5'-RACE was performed with molecular barcodes, and it yielded the TCR beta libraries. TCRdb reprocessed the 5' RACE reads with MiXCR, giving one entry per CDR3 protein. The sample contains about 260,000 distinct CDR3 sequences, roughly a quarter of which appear only once. The sequence was collected from a male donor with ankylosing spondylitis or in good health (not recorded which). The sample taken for sequencing was blood, either unsorted or a sorted T cell fraction (not recorded which). V is TRBV12-3 or TRBV12-4 and J is TRBJ2-7, with D uncertain. The CDR3 region has the DNA TGTGCCAGCAGCCGATTGACCTACGAGCAGTACTTC. Translated, it gives CASSRLTYEQYF.